Sequencing of this T cell receptor (beta chain) was carried out in a study of blood T cell repertoires in COVID-19. The data were produced by immunoSEQ multiplex PCR, yet TCRdb's version contains in-frame clones alone and is incomplete. The table includes about 270,000 clones, around 86% detected once. CDR1 KGHDR and CDR2 SFDVKD come from the germline V gene. There are 16 residues in the CDR3. V shed 4 bases and J shed 2 bases, with 16 bases lying between them. This sequence originates from a man aged 35 to 55 with active or convalescent COVID-19. The sequenced sample was peripheral blood. V is TRBV24-1 and J is TRBJ2-5; D perhaps matches TRBD1 (6 bases). CDR3 DNA sequence: TGTGCCACCAGTGAGGGCCAGGGAAGGGGGCAAGAGACCCAGTACTTC. It encodes CATSEGQGRGQETQYF.